This T cell receptor (beta chain) was recovered during a study of cytomegalovirus exposure and HLA in healthy donors. The CDR3 contains 14 residues. V shed 4 bases and J shed 2 bases, with 11 bases lying between them. CDR1 KGHSH and CDR2 LQKENI come from the germline V gene. 13 Jbeta primers and 60 Vbeta primers were used for the PCR. Some clones are missing from TCRdb's copy, which holds only in-frame ones; the method was immunoSEQ multiplex PCR. This table holds about 64,000 clones, over 75% found once. V and J are TRBV18 and TRBJ1-1; no clear D gene. Sequencing used PBMCs. The receptor was derived from a male donor in good health and CMV-seropositive. Written as DNA, the CDR3 is TGTGCCAGCTCACTCAATCGGGTCAACACTGAAGCTTTCTTT. Protein: CASSLNRVNTEAFF.